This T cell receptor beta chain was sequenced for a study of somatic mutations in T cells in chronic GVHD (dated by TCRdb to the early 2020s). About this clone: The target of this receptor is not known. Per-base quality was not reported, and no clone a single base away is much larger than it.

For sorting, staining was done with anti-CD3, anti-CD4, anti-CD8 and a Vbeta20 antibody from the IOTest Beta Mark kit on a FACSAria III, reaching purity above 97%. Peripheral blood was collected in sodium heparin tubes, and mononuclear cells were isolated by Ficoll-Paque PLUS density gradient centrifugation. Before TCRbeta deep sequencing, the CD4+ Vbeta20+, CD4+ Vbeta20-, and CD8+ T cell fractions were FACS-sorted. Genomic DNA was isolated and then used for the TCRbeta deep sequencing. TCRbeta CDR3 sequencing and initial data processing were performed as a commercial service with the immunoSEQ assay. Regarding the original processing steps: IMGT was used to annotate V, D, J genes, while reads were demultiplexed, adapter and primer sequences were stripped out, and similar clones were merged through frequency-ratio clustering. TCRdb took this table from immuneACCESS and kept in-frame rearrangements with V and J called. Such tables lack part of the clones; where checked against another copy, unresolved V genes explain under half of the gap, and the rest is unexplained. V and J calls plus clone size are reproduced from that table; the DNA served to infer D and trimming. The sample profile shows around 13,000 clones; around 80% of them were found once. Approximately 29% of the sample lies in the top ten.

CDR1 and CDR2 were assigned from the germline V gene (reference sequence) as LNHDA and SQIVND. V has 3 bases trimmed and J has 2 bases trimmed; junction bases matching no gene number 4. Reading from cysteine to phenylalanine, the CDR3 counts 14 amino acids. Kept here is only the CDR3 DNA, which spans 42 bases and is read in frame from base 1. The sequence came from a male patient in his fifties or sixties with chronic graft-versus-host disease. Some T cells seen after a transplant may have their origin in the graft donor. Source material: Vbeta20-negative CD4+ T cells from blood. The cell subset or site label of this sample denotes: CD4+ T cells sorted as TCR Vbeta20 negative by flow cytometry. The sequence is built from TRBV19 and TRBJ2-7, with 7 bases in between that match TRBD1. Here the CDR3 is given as CASSILGQTYEQYF. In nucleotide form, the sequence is TGTGCCAGTAGTATTTTGGGACAGACCTACGAGCAGTACTTC. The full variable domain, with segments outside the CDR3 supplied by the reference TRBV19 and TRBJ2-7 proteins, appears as DGGITQSPKYLFRKEGQNVTLSCEQNLNHDAMYWYRQDPGQGLRLIYYSQIVNDFQKGDIAEGYSVSREKKESFPLTVTSAQKNPTAFYLCASSILGQTYEQYFGPGTRLTVT.